The sequence of this TCR beta chain was determined in a study of blood T cell repertoires in COVID-19. Study in general: Spain, Italy and the United States supplied samples that represented acute and convalescent COVID-19.

Generated by immunoSEQ multiplex PCR, the TCRdb table keeps only in-frame clones and is missing some. Seen here are approximately 120,000 clones, more than 80% observed once, and the top ten hold less than 1.5%. The J segment lost 7 bases and the V segment lost 10 bases, leaving 7 bases of the junction unmatched. The CDR3 contains 12 residues. The germline CDR1 and CDR2 sequences are ENHRY and SYGVKD. This TCR was recovered from a human donor in a cohort sampled during active COVID-19. The source material was peripheral blood. This sequence joins TRBV10-3 and TRBJ1-2, with 9 bases lining up with TRBD1. CDR3 nucleotides: TGTGCCACTACAGGGGGCCTTTTTGGCTACACCTTC. This gives the protein CATTGGLFGYTF.